The clone carrying this T cell receptor (beta chain) was detected only a few times. The antigen remains undetermined. This sample was taken from a study of CD8+CD57+ T cells in acquired aplastic anemia. About the study: Sorted CD4+ and CD8+ cells gave an average of approximately 3 ug of DNA. Study results and limitations: Roughly 30 sequences, all CD8+ CDR3, were shared between patients and controls.

Genomic DNA, serving as template, underwent TCR beta VDJ and CDR3 profiling. TCRdb ran MiXCR on the reads and lists one entry per CDR3 protein. The table lists roughly 500,000 distinct CDR3 sequences, around 32% of them singletons. For sequencing, patients were chosen who had shown expansion of CD8+CD57+ cells by flow cytometry. In all patients, the disease was severe acquired aplastic anemia. The specimen sequenced was sorted CD4+, CD8+, or CD8+CD57+ T cells (not recorded which) from PBMCs. The TCR sequence derives from a human donor with aplastic anemia.

CDR3 region: CSVEPRLRDTQYF. The CDR3 region has the DNA TGCAGCGTTGAACCCCGACTCAGAGATACGCAGTATTTT. The chain links TRBV29-1 to TRBJ2-3, with D uncertain. Germline V gene sequence: CDR1 SQVTM, CDR2 ANQGSEA. The CDR3 covers 13 residues. Trimming took 2 bases from V and 5 from J, leaving 11 bases between them.